The rows below give T cell receptor beta chains drawn from one sample of a study of identical twins. TCRdb called the 5' RACE reads again in MiXCR, with one record for every CDR3 protein. The data contain 450,000 or so distinct CDR3 sequences, approximately 15% of them singletons. This same sample was also part of a study on yellow fever vaccine responses in identical twins.

Sequences were obtained from CD4+ T cells sorted from blood. The source of these receptors is a woman under 30 in good health. Both conserved end residues are part of each CDR3. Fields, in order: clone size, CDR3 length, V gene, D gene, J gene, CDR3 DNA, CDR3 protein. D genes are given only for firm matches. Part of the rows lack a size; the others show once, few, many or a class for expanded clones.

few	13	TRBV27	NA	TRBJ2-5	TGTGCCAGCAGTGCTTCCAGGGGAAAGACCCAGTACTTC	CASSASRGKTQYF
NA	14	TRBV2	TRBD1	TRBJ2-4	TGTGCCAGCAGCGGACAGGGTTCTGTGGACATTCAGTACTTC	CASSGQGSVDIQYF
NA	16	TRBV6-1	TRBD2	TRBJ2-3	TGTGCCAGCAGTCGCCAAGCGGGAACGTGGTCAGATACGCAGTATTTT	CASSRQAGTWSDTQYF
NA	12	TRBV2	NA	TRBJ2-1	TGTGCCAGCAGTGTAGGGGAGAATGAGCAGTTCTTC	CASSVGENEQFF
few	11	TRBV20-1	NA	TRBJ2-3	TGCAGTGCTGTGGGCGGAGATACGCAGTATTTT	CSAVGGDTQYF
few	15	TRBV20-1	TRBD2	TRBJ2-7	TGCAGTGCTAGAGATAGCGGGAGTCTTACCTACGAGCAGTACTTC	CSARDSGSLTYEQYF
few	11	TRBV29-1	NA	TRBJ2-5	TGCAGCGTTGTAGCTGGGCTAACCCAGTACTTC	CSVVAGLTQYF
NA	14	TRBV11-2	NA	TRBJ2-1	TGTGCCAGCAGCTTACCCTCCGGGGCCCCGAGGGAGTTCTTC	CASSLPSGAPREFF
few	16	TRBV5-1	TRBD1	TRBJ2-7	TGCGCCAGCAGCTTGGCTCCGGACAGGGGAGTCGACGAGCAGTACTTC	CASSLAPDRGVDEQYF
NA	18	TRBV5-5	NA	TRBJ1-6	TGTGCCAGCAGGTCGCTGGCAGGGTCCCTCATCCTTAATTCACCCCTCCACTTT	CASRSLAGSLILNSPLHF
few	12	TRBV2	TRBD2	TRBJ2-3	TGTGCCAGCACCGCGGGGGCAGATACGCAGTATTTT	CASTAGADTQYF
few	13	TRBV30	NA	TRBJ2-7	TGTGCCTGGAGTGTTAGGACAGACTACGAGCAGTACTTC	CAWSVRTDYEQYF
few	14	TRBV4-3	NA	TRBJ2-5	TGCGCCAGCAGCCAAGAGTGGCAGGGAGAGACCCAGTACTTC	CASSQEWQGETQYF
few	14	TRBV20-1	NA	TRBJ2-7	TGCAGTGCTAGGGTTGCGGGCGTCCCCGGTGGGTTGTACTTC	CSARVAGVPGGLYF